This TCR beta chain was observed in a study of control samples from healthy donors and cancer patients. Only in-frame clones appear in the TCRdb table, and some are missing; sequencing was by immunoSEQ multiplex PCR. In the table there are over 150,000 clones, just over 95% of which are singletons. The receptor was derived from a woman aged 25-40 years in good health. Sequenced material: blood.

The CDR3 reads CASSENNEQFF. The CDR3, as DNA: TGTGCCAGCAGTGAAAACAATGAGCAGTTCTTC. The rearrangement uses TRBV2 and TRBJ2-1, with D unclear. Germline V CDR1 and CDR2: SNHLY, FYNNEI. The CDR3 is 11 amino acids. V lost 2 bases and J 5 bases, leaving 1 base between the germline ends.